Here is one T cell receptor beta chain with its context. Its antigen remains unidentified. Base qualities are not at hand, and no much larger clone is one base apart. Library preparation was by the immunoSEQ multiplex PCR assay. For the multiplex PCR, a mixture combining 60 forward primers for TCR Vbeta segments and 13 reverse primers for TCR Jbeta segments was used. Amplification of the CDR3 region of rearranged TCR beta genes was performed with a multiplex PCR assay on genomic DNA. On the Illumina HiSeq System, the amplified TCR beta libraries were sequenced as 87-base-pair reads. For the original study's pipeline: In a later analysis, tens of millions of unique TCR beta chains were counted across the 690 or so repertoires, and roughly 10 million of these chains were shared by at least two donors. Raw reads were error-corrected and collapsed into unique sequences with a nearest-neighbor algorithm that merged closely related sequences to remove PCR and sequencing errors. V, D and J gene segments were assigned by aligning CDR3 sequences to IMGT reference sequences. For a sequence to be retained, at least a six-nucleotide match to both a V gene segment and a J gene segment was required. Rearrangements were classified as productive when the CDR3 lacked stop codons and remained in frame with V and J, and all other rearrangements were classified as non-productive. Following IMGT convention, CDR3 was defined as the stretch from the second conserved V-encoded cysteine to the conserved J-encoded phenylalanine. The earlier analysis of some 600 of the donors excluded sequences that lacked an unambiguous match to a single V gene segment. An earlier analysis of 500 to 600 of the donors classified V segments as functional when productive rearrangements were above 56.7% and as segregating when the standard deviation between donors was above 5%. To diagnose cytomegalovirus status from the catalog of TCR beta chain sequences, a statistical classification framework was built. In a later analysis, TCR nucleotide sequences were compared against IMGT/GENE-DB human TR gene sequences so that V and J genes could be assigned. The TCRdist pipeline was used in a later analysis to assign CDR3 sequences and most-parsimonious VDJ recombination scenarios. In a later analysis, every TCR beta chain was defined by the combination of its CDR3 amino acid sequence and its V-gene family, and reads without a unique V-gene family were dropped. In a later analysis, 500 to 700 highly shared, low-generation-probability nucleotide sequences were removed to address suspected cross-contamination and a sequencing artifact. In a later analysis, a clonal expansion index was calculated for each public chain from normalized within-repertoire ranks of inferred template counts. In a later analysis, generation probabilities were computed with a VDJ recombination model fitted to out-of-frame rearrangements, and the resulting probabilities were checked against IGoR. In a later analysis, hypergeometric tests were used to score TCR-TCR, TCR-HLA and TCR-CMV co-occurrence, with a repertoire-size bias correction applied to TCR pairs. False discovery rates were estimated in a later analysis by permuting HLA or CMV assignments 20 times. A later analysis grouped co-occurring TCRs with DBSCAN, adding TCRdist sequence similarity when clustering within HLA-allele-positive subsets. Repertoires with fewer than 30,000 or more than 120,000 public chains were left out of co-occurrence clustering, as were four to six repertoires with anomalous nucleotide sharing. TCRdb mirrors the immuneACCESS table, restricted to in-frame sequences. Some clones are absent from its copies; in checked studies, under half trace to an unresolved V gene, and the reason for the others is unknown. V and J calls and clone size are given by that table; D and trimming were obtained from the DNA. Recorded for this sample are about 180,000 clones; roughly 75% of them occurred a single time. The ten largest account for approximately 5.1% of the sample.

This sample was included in a study of cytomegalovirus exposure and HLA in healthy donors (dated by TCRdb to 2015 to 2018). Regarding the research as a whole: An earlier analysis of roughly 610 of the donors reported approximately 260 Gb of sequence data and around 110 million unique TCR beta sequences obtained from around 170 million T cells. To study patterns of TCR occurrence, a later analysis re-analyzed previously published TCR beta repertoires from 700 or so donors and added high-resolution HLA genotyping. About five DR-DQ haplotypes were handled as single units for association and clustering, since linkage in the cohort was strong. In an earlier analysis of roughly 580 of the donors, high-throughput TCR beta sequencing was used to judge whether each TCR beta V gene segment behaved as functional or pseudogenic. A later genetic analysis used genome-wide SNP genotypes for about 60% of the roughly 700 donors, treating that subset as a discovery cohort. Across some 400 genotyped donors of the cohort, an average of roughly 250,000 unique TCR beta nucleotide sequences per donor were sequenced, and about a sixth of those sequences were non-productive. High-throughput TCR immunosequencing, statistical association of individual TCRs with disease status, and machine learning were combined to predict cytomegalovirus infection status. Among the roughly 400 genotyped donors, approximately 77% belonged to the genetic ancestry cluster associated with self-reported Caucasian donors. Every discovery cohort repertoire had been produced on one sequencing platform. Donor age, sex, ethnicity and CMV serostatus were compiled together with the repertoire data. Rather than drawing on any new phenotypic data, the later analysis identified candidate immune exposures from TCR beta sequences and the way those sequences occurred across donors. HLA typing covered class I and class II loci at four-digit resolution. The T cell repertoires of 550 to 850 subjects were profiled by immunosequencing and related to cytomegalovirus serostatus. Along with the approximately 650-subject first cohort, a separate validation cohort of 120 different subjects was used. An early release covering roughly 600 HLA-typed donors comprised 250 to 350 gigabases of sequencing data and 85 million or so unique TCR sequences. Typing coverage varied by locus: roughly 620-640 donors for A, B, C, DRB1 and DQB1; some 520 for DQA1; approximately 610 for DPA1; 450 to 480 for DPB1. The study was designed to test whether signatures of past pathogen exposure could be identified by cataloging public T cell receptors.

The cohort was made up of hundreds of healthy bone marrow donors. All cohort members were sampled while nominally healthy, although unrecorded immune exposures were likely present. The donor was CMV seronegative and was included in the group of a few hundred seronegative cohort members. Each donor provided a peripheral blood sample, and peripheral blood mononuclear cells were used for TCR beta sequencing. Genomic DNA extraction from the blood cell samples was performed with the Qiagen DNeasy Blood Extraction Kit. The CDR3 covers 15 residues, taking in both the cysteine and the phenylalanine. Only CDR3 DNA remains: 45 bases, in frame from the first base. V is cut by 0 bases and J by 1 base, and the space between the germline ends is 8 bases. CDR1 and CDR2 were assigned from the germline V gene as SGHDT and YYEEEE. Points the paper makes about the study in general: The presence/absence analyses assumed that sequencing depth was roughly uniform across donors, and that assumption may not be true. This cohort had only TCR beta chains sequenced, and the lack of alpha or paired-chain data limited which features could be detected. About 15 rarely observed V segments, including chromosome 9 orphons, were excluded from the earlier analysis of approximately 600 of the donors because counts were too low. At a false discovery rate of 0.05, a later analysis linked around 17,000 TCR beta sequences to specific HLA alleles. Correlated functional status among segregating V segments might be attributable to linkage disequilibrium, but an unknown experimental factor could not be ruled out. When HLA alleles, especially DR and DQ, strongly co-occurred, attributing TCR associations to individual alleles was difficult. A cluster of highly shared sequence variants was judged likely to be a technical artifact of the sequencing pipeline. A later genetic analysis reported fewer N-insertions in productive TCRs among donors in an Asian-associated ancestry cluster than the roughly 690-donor mean. Because HLA typing was missing for some donors at each locus, association tests included only the typed subset. Most TCR sequences were observed very rarely across donors, whereas some public TCRs were present in many individuals. In a later analysis, TCR association rates were found to vary across HLA loci, with the most associated TCRs seen for DRB1 alleles and the fewest for HLA-C alleles. A later analysis found that HLA-associated TCR beta chains were more clonally expanded and had lower generation probabilities than equally common non-associated chains. Several of the top co-occurrence clusters appeared to be linked to parvovirus B19, influenza, CMV and Epstein-Barr virus, according to a later analysis. An association between a missense DCLRE1C variant and V-gene and J-gene trimming of TCR beta chains was found in a later genetic analysis and replicated in an independent cohort. In the study, around 150 TCR beta chains were listed as associated with cytomegalovirus. For the cohort, immune exposure information was limited to CMV serostatus. A further reported finding was that TCR beta sequences accurately predicted the HLA-A and HLA-B alleles for most subjects in the first cohort. The classifier was reported to diagnose cytomegalovirus status with high specificity and sensitivity in both the original cohort and the validation cohort. Three of the identified cytomegalovirus-associated TCR beta chains were confirmed in vitro to be specific for cytomegalovirus antigens. In an earlier analysis of roughly 560 of the donors, most TCR beta V segments were observed in productive rearrangements about 90% or about 30% of the time, broadly matching IMGT annotations. Some IMGT-functional V segments, including TRBV6-2 and TRBV6-3, could not be distinguished by the 87-base-pair reads and were therefore excluded. According to the authors, the approach could potentially be generalized to other disease states and immunological phenotypes. In a later analysis, most CMV-associated TCR beta chains were found to appear HLA-restricted, with HLA associations seemingly driven largely by CMV exposure.

Recombination linked TRBV5-6 to TRBJ1-3, and perhaps TRBD1 as D gene, on 6 matching bases. The sequenced sample consisted of PBMCs. This TCR was recovered from a man between 40 and 49 years old in good health and CMV-seronegative. The DNA is TGTGCCAGCAGCTTGGGGGGGCTGTCTGGAAACACCATATATTTT. This codes for CASSLGGLSGNTIYF.